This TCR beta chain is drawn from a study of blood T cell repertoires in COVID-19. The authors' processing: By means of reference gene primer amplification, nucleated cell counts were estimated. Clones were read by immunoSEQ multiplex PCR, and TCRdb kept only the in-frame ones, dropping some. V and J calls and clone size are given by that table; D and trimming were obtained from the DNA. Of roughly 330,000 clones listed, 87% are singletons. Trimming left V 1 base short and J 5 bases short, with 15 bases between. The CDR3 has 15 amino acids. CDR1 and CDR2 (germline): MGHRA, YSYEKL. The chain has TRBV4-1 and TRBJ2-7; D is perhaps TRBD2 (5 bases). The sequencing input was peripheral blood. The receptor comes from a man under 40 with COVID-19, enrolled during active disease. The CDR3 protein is CASSQVLLALNEQYF. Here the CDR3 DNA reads TGCGCCAGCAGCCAAGTTCTCCTAGCTCTAAACGAGCAGTACTTC.